A selection of T cell receptor beta chains follows, all from one sample in a study of shared clonotypes between healthy human individuals. This table comes from immunoSEQ multiplex PCR, and its TCRdb copy is limited to in-frame clones, with some not included. The sample lists around 370,000 clones; 96% were seen once. The specimen sequenced was memory CD8+ T cells sorted from blood. Every receptor here comes from a man aged 30-40 years in good health. The CDR3 runs from the conserved cysteine through the conserved F or W. The order of the fields is D gene, V gene, clone size, J gene, CDR3 DNA, CDR3 protein. The D gene is left open where the match is weak. The size field is filled for only some rows; it gives once, few, many or a size class.

TRBD2	TRBV7-9	.	TRBJ2-7	TGTGCCAGCAGCTTGACTAGCGGGTTCTACGAGCAGTACTTC	CASSLTSGFYEQYF
.	TRBV28	once	TRBJ1-2	TGTGCCAGCAGCACTAACTATGGCTACACCTTC	CASSTNYGYTF
.	TRBV5-6	.	TRBJ1-6	TGTGCCAGCAGCTTGTGGGCAGGGGATAATTCACCCCTCCACTTT	CASSLWAGDNSPLHF
.	TRBV10-2	.	TRBJ1-1	TGCGCCAGCAGTGATAACCGGTACAGGACTGAAGCTTTCTTT	CASSDNRYRTEAFF
.	TRBV28	.	TRBJ2-6	TGTGCCAGCAGGGGACGCCTGTCCTCTGGGGCCAACGTCCTGACTTTC	CASRGRLSSGANVLTF
TRBD1	TRBV15	.	TRBJ2-7	TGTGCCCCAGGACAGGAGGTGTACGAGCAGTACTTC	CAPGQEVYEQYF
TRBD1	TRBV11-2	.	TRBJ2-5	TGTGCCAGCAGCGCCTCCGGGACAGGGGTCAGAACCCAAGAGACCCAGTACTTC	CASSASGTGVRTQETQYF
TRBD1	TRBV28	.	TRBJ2-7	TGTGCCAGCGCTAACATCGGACAGGGGGCGTACTACGAGCAGTACTTC	CASANIGQGAYYEQYF
TRBD1	TRBV30	.	TRBJ2-2	TGTGCCTGGAGTGTACAGGGGATCTGGGGAACCGGGGAGCTGTTTTTT	CAWSVQGIWGTGELFF
TRBD1	TRBV5-6	.	TRBJ2-7	TGTGCCAGCAGCCGGACAGGGAACAGGGTCTACGAGCAGTACTTC	CASSRTGNRVYEQYF
TRBD2	TRBV2	.	TRBJ2-1	TGTGCCAGCAGTGAACTAGCGGAAAGCTCCTACAATGAGCAGTTCTTC	CASSELAESSYNEQFF
TRBD1	TRBV28	few	TRBJ1-2	TGTGCCAGCAGGTTCGGACAGGGGGCTGGCTACACCTTC	CASRFGQGAGYTF
TRBD1	TRBV7-3	.	TRBJ1-1	TGTGCCAGCAGCTTAAGGGGGCCAGGGGGCACTGAAGCTTTCTTT	CASSLRGPGGTEAFF
.	TRBV2	.	TRBJ1-4	TGTGCCAGCATGTTGGGAGGGGCGGGGAATGAAAAACTGTTTTTT	CASMLGGAGNEKLFF
.	TRBV12-2	.	TRBJ1-5	TGTGCAAGTCGCTTCGGGCAGCCCCAGCATTTT	CASRFGQPQHF
.	TRBV11-2	.	TRBJ2-3	TGTGCCAGCAGCCCGAGGACTCCACCAGATACGCAGTATTTT	CASSPRTPPDTQYF
.	TRBV28	.	TRBJ2-7	TGTGCCATTCGTAGAGGCATGGGGGACGAGCAGTACTTC	CAIRRGMGDEQYF
.	TRBV28	.	TRBJ2-5	TGTGCCAGCAGTCGACCGGGAGCAGGAGAGACCCAGTACTTC	CASSRPGAGETQYF
.	TRBV7-9	.	TRBJ2-3	TGTGCCAGCAGCTTAGGGGCTCGGGGACTTGACACAGATACGCAGTATTTT	CASSLGARGLDTDTQYF
TRBD2	TRBV5-1	.	TRBJ2-7	TGCGCCAGCAGCTGGACTAGCGGGAGTGGATACGAGCAGTACTTC	CASSWTSGSGYEQYF
TRBD1	TRBV6-1	.	TRBJ1-3	TGTGCCAGCACCGACAGGGGCCCTGGAAACACCATATATTTT	CASTDRGPGNTIYF
.	TRBV7-9	.	TRBJ2-7	TGTGCCAGCAGCTACAGACCCGGTTCCTACGAGCAGTACTTC	CASSYRPGSYEQYF
.	TRBV6-4	.	TRBJ1-5	TGTGCCAGCAGTGGGGCCAGGGCGGACTATAGCAATCAGCCCCAGCATTTT	CASSGARADYSNQPQHF
.	TRBV10-2	.	TRBJ2-2	TGCGCCAGCGCCGCACCCCACTTGGCCACCGGGGAGCTGTTTTTT	CASAAPHLATGELFF
TRBD2	TRBV7-2	.	TRBJ2-7	TGTGCCAGCACCTTTTACGGGACTAGCGGCTACGAGCAGTACTTC	CASTFYGTSGYEQYF
.	TRBV6-4	.	TRBJ2-7	TGTGCCAGCAGTGACTCATCTGGATCCTACGAGCAGTACTTC	CASSDSSGSYEQYF
.	TRBV11-1	.	TRBJ2-7	TGTGCCAGCAGCTTATCTCACAGGACCTACGAGCAGTACTTC	CASSLSHRTYEQYF
TRBD2	TRBV5-4	.	TRBJ2-7	TGTGCCAGCAGCTTGGGGACTAGCGGGATTTACGAGCAGTACTTC	CASSLGTSGIYEQYF
.	TRBV30	.	TRBJ2-2	TGTGCCTGGAGTGTAAAGAACACCGGGGAGCTGTTTTTT	CAWSVKNTGELFF
.	TRBV6-5	.	TRBJ1-6	TGTGCCAGCAACTTTTTATGGGGTCCCCTCCACTTT	CASNFLWGPLHF
.	TRBV6-5	once	TRBJ1-4	TGTGCCAGCAGTTACTCGCGGGTTAATGAAAAACTGTTTTTT	CASSYSRVNEKLFF
.	TRBV6-1	.	TRBJ1-4	TGTGCCAGCAGTGATTTTGGGGGGACAACTAATGAAAAACTGTTTTTT	CASSDFGGTTNEKLFF
TRBD1	TRBV18	once	TRBJ1-1	TGTGCCAGCTCACGGACAGGGGAAGAGACTGAAGCTTTCTTT	CASSRTGEETEAFF
TRBD2	TRBV10-3	.	TRBJ2-3	TGTGCCATCAGTGATACGCTAGCGGCTAGCACAGATACGCAGTATTTT	CAISDTLAASTDTQYF
.	TRBV25-1	few	TRBJ2-7	TGTGCCAGCAGTTCCTCCTACGAGCAGTACTTC	CASSSSYEQYF
.	TRBV18	.	TRBJ2-2	TGTGCCAGCTCACCAAAGAACACCGGGGAGCTGTTTTTT	CASSPKNTGELFF
TRBD1	TRBV30	.	TRBJ2-1	TGTGCCTGGACCGAAGGGGGCCCCCTATACAATGAGCAGTTCTTC	CAWTEGGPLYNEQFF
TRBD2	TRBV18	.	TRBJ2-7	TGTGCCAGCTCACCACGGAGTGCGGGAGGAGAGCGCTACGAGCAGTACTTC	CASSPRSAGGERYEQYF
TRBD2	TRBV11-2	.	TRBJ2-3	TGTGCCAGCACCCCGGGACTAGGCACAGATACGCAGTATTTT	CASTPGLGTDTQYF
TRBD1	TRBV7-9	.	TRBJ2-3	TGTGCCAGCAGCTCCGGACAGGGGAGCACAGATACGCAGTATTTT	CASSSGQGSTDTQYF
TRBD2	TRBV28	.	TRBJ2-3	TGTGCCAGCAGTATACTCGGGACTAGCGGCACAGATACGCAGTATTTT	CASSILGTSGTDTQYF
.	TRBV4-1	.	TRBJ2-1	TGCGCCAGCAGCTTAGTATTAGCGGCTAGTAACAATGAGCAGTTCTTC	CASSLVLAASNNEQFF
.	TRBV19	.	TRBJ1-3	TGTGCCAGTAGTATTAACGGGGGAAACACCATATATTTT	CASSINGGNTIYF
.	TRBV19	once	TRBJ1-5	TGTGCCAGTAGTATGGTAGGGGGAGGGAGCAATCAGCCCCAGCATTTT	CASSMVGGGSNQPQHF
.	TRBV5-1	.	TRBJ2-2	TGCGCCAGCAGCTTGTTCGGGGAGCTGTTTTTT	CASSLFGELFF
TRBD2	TRBV28	.	TRBJ2-4	TGTGCCAGCAGTTTAAGTAGCGGGTACCTAGCCAAAAACATTCAGTACTTC	CASSLSSGYLAKNIQYF
.	TRBV4-1	.	TRBJ1-3	TGCGCCAGCAGCCAAGATCGCGGGAGGGAAAACACCATATATTTT	CASSQDRGRENTIYF
TRBD2	TRBV5-6	.	TRBJ2-1	TGTGCCAGCAGCTCCCCTAGCGGGAACTACAATGAGCAGTTCTTC	CASSSPSGNYNEQFF
.	TRBV4-2	.	TRBJ2-4	TGTGCCAGCAGCCAAGAGCCGGGACCGAAAAACATTCAGTACTTC	CASSQEPGPKNIQYF
TRBD2	TRBV19	.	TRBJ2-2	TGTGCCACCTCCTCGGGGGAGGGGACCGGGGAGCTGTTTTTT	CATSSGEGTGELFF
.	TRBV7-2	.	TRBJ2-7	TGTGCCAGCAGCCCCCCGGGACTTCCTAGCTCCTACGAGCAGTACTTC	CASSPPGLPSSYEQYF
TRBD2	TRBV6-5	.	TRBJ2-2	TGTGCCAGCAGGACTAGCGACCACACCGGGGAGCTGTTTTTT	CASRTSDHTGELFF
.	TRBV29-1	.	TRBJ2-7	TGCAGCGTTGATTACCAGGGGAGGGACGAGCAGTACTTC	CSVDYQGRDEQYF